This entry lists 18 T cell receptor beta chains sequenced from one sample in a study of response to subunit inactivated influenza vaccine. Via MiXCR, TCRdb re-called the RT-PCR reads, giving one row per CDR3 protein. Counted here are some 500,000 distinct CDR3 sequences, 10% to 15% occurring once; the ten biggest clones make up roughly 14%. The source material was PBMCs from blood, sampled about 40 days after vaccination. The receptors derive from a man over 45 who received an inactivated influenza vaccine.

This clonotype was counted only a few times. The chain joins TRBV28 to TRBJ2-7; 7 positions match TRBD1. CDR3 length: 14 residues. V trimming: 6 bases; J trimming: 3 bases; junction bases outside the gene matches: 8. The germline V gene encodes CDR1 MDHEN and CDR2 SYDVKM. The CDR3 nucleotides are TGTGCCAGCAGGCCTGGGACAGTAGGCTACGAGCAGTACTTC. This encodes CASRPGTVGYEQYF.

V and J are TRBV14 and TRBJ2-5; D unresolved. Germline assignment: CDR1 SGHDN and CDR2 FVKESK. The V end lost 2 bases, the J end lost 4 bases, and 8 bases lay between the germline ends. The CDR3 loop spans 13 amino acids. The CDR3 DNA follows: TGTGCCAGCAGCCAATTTCCGGGAGAGACCCAGTACTTC. Its protein is CASSQFPGETQYF.

This clonotype was counted only a few times. The gene calls are TRBV5-1 and TRBJ2-7; D is perhaps TRBD1 (6 bases). The CDR3 length is 15 residues. V lost 5 bases and J lost 9, with 24 bases in between. The V gene's germline CDR1 is SGHRS and CDR2 YFSETQ. Written as DNA, the CDR3 is TGCGCCAGCAGTGGGACACCGGGACCCACAAACGGGCAGTACTTC. It encodes CASSGTPGPTNGQYF.

The chain combines TRBV6-2 or TRBV6-3 with TRBJ2-5; TRBD2 matches 8 bases. Trimming at V came to 0 bases and at J to 5 bases, leaving 11 bases not matched to a gene. The germline CDR1 and CDR2 sequences are MNHEY and SVGEGT. The CDR3 runs 17 residues. CDR3 region: CASSYSPKAGVRETQYF. The CDR3 coding sequence is TGTGCCAGCAGTTACTCGCCGAAAGCGGGGGTAAGGGAGACCCAGTACTTC.

This clonotype was counted only a few times. The V and J genes are TRBV5-1 and TRBJ1-1; D call uncertain. The CDR3 contains 12 residues. V was shortened by 0 bases and J by 7 bases, with 7 bases between the two germline ends. The germline V gene has CDR1 SGHRS and CDR2 YFSETQ. DNA for the CDR3: TGCGCCAGCAGCTTGGCCTACGGTGAAGCTTTCTTT. Translating gives CASSLAYGEAFF. Based on the CDR3 plus reference TRBV5-1 and TRBJ1-1, the full variable domain is KAGVTQTPRYLIKTRGQQVTLSCSPISGHRSVSWYQQTPGQGLQFLFEYFSETQRNKGNFPGRFSGRQFSNSRSEMNVSTLELGDSALYLCASSLAYGEAFFGQGTRLTVV.

This clonotype was counted between two and nine times. The chain joins TRBV6-1 to TRBJ2-7; 9 bases agree with TRBD2. The CDR3 consists of 14 residues. V lost 7 bases to trimming and J lost 5 bases; unmatched junction nucleotides: 9. CDR1 is MNHNS, CDR2 SASEGT, per germline. The CDR3 here is CASTPTSGYDEQYF. The DNA of the CDR3 is TGTGCCAGCACCCCTACTAGCGGGTACGACGAGCAGTACTTC.

This clonotype occurred a few times. The chain joins TRBV5-1 to TRBJ2-2; 16 bases map to TRBD2. CDR1 is SGHRS and CDR2 is YFSETQ in the germline V gene. The CDR3 is 19 residues long. The V gene end was trimmed by 3 bases and the J gene end by 10 bases; junction bases not matched to a gene: 15. The CDR3 DNA reads as TGCGCCAGCAGCTCGGGACTAGCGGGGGGGCCAAATAAGGTCGAGGAGCTGTTTTTT. Encoded protein: CASSSGLAGGPNKVEELFF.

In this sample, this clonotype turned up many times. The chain is built from TRBV12-3 or TRBV12-4 and TRBJ2-3, with D possibly being TRBD2 (5 bases). Trimming left V 2 bases short and J 3 bases short, with 9 bases between. The length of the CDR3 is 14 residues. The chain's CDR3 is CASSLYGVTDTQYF. The DNA of the CDR3 is TGTGCCAGCAGTTTATACGGGGTTACAGATACGCAGTATTTT.

This clonotype was observed a few times. CDR3 nucleotide sequence: TGCAGTGCTAGTCGCCTAGCGGTGTCCTACAATGAGCAGTTCTTC. The encoded protein is CSASRLAVSYNEQFF. V gene TRBV20-1 combines with J gene TRBJ2-1; 7 bases agree with TRBD2. CDR3 size: 15 residues. The trim removed 3 bases at V and 1 base at J, leaving 6 bases unmatched. Per the germline V gene, CDR1 is DFQATT and CDR2 is SNEGSKA (reference sequence).

V gene TRBV9 combines with J gene TRBJ2-3, with D unresolved. V was clipped by 3 bases and J by 2 bases, with 13 bases between them. The CDR3 covers 15 residues. The germline CDR1 and CDR2 sequences are SGDLS and YYNGEE. The CDR3 DNA reads TGTGCCAGCAGCGCCTACCTCTGGGACACAGATACGCAGTATTTT. The encoded protein is CASSAYLWDTDTQYF.

This clonotype was counted many times. The genes are TRBV28 and TRBJ1-5; 9 nucleotides align to TRBD1. Germline V gene data show CDR1 as MDHEN and CDR2 as SYDVKM. CDR3 size: 11 residues. J lost 14 bases, V lost 5 bases, and 4 bases had no gene match. This CDR3 is CASSLRDREHF. DNA for the CDR3: TGTGCCAGCAGTCTCCGGGACAGGGAGCATTTT.

This clonotype was observed many times. The chain carries TRBV18 and TRBJ1-1; D is ambiguous. The V gene's germline CDR1 is KGHSH and CDR2 LQKENI. Trimming left V 1 base short and J 2 bases short, with 5 bases between. This CDR3 region has 13 residues. Here the CDR3 reads CASSPQVNTEAFF. CDR3 bases: TGTGCCAGCTCACCACAGGTTAACACTGAAGCTTTCTTT.

J is TRBJ1-3 and V is TRBV7-2, with D tentatively TRBD1 (5 bases). The germline V and J ends were trimmed by 1 base and 2 bases, with 15 bases remaining between them. The germline V gene encodes CDR1 SGHTA and CDR2 FQGNSA. The CDR3 has 17 residues. The DNA of the CDR3 is TGTGCCAGCAGCTTAGGCCGGGCAGGGCTAACTGGAAACACCATATATTTT. Amino acid sequence: CASSLGRAGLTGNTIYF.

This chain links TRBV7-9 with TRBJ2-3; D ambiguous. This CDR3 spans 13 amino acids. Germline V CDR1 and CDR2: SEHNR, FQNEAQ (reference sequence). Trimming stripped 5 bases from V and 8 bases from J, with 14 bases between. For the CDR3, the DNA is TGTGCCAGCAGCCTCGACACGGCGCCTACGCAGTATTTT. This gives the protein CASSLDTAPTQYF.

The V gene is TRBV7-3, the J gene TRBJ2-1; D unresolved. The CDR3 spans 13 residues. The ends were cut back, 6 bases at V and 9 bases at J, with 15 bases in the middle. The V gene's germline CDR1 is SGHTA and CDR2 FQGTGA. CDR3: CASRLAIRSEQFF. The CDR3 DNA is TGTGCCAGCAGGTTGGCCATACGGAGTGAGCAGTTCTTC.

This clonotype occurred a few times. This chain links TRBV10-3 with TRBJ2-3; no clear D gene. V was clipped by 8 bases and J by 0 bases, with 6 bases between them. The CDR3 extends over 12 amino acids. The germline V gene has CDR1 ENHRY and CDR2 SYGVKD. This CDR3 is CAIAESTDTQYF. The CDR3 DNA sequence: TGTGCCATCGCGGAAAGCACAGATACGCAGTATTTT.

In this sample, this clonotype turned up a few times. V usage is TRBV28 and J usage is TRBJ2-3; 12 bases agree with TRBD1. CDR1 MDHEN and CDR2 SYDVKM come from the germline V gene. The CDR3 is 16 amino acids. V shed 7 bases and J 3 bases; nucleotides not matched to a gene: 8. The CDR3 sequence is CASTTGTGGATDTQYF. In DNA form, the CDR3 reads TGTGCCAGCACAACCGGGACAGGGGGCGCGACAGATACGCAGTATTTT.

This clonotype has only a few counts. The V gene is TRBV12-3 or TRBV12-4, the J gene TRBJ2-7; TRBD1 matches at 8 bases. The CDR3 runs to 14 residues. Trimming cost V 0 bases and J 6 bases; bases outside gene matches: 4. CDR3 bases: TGTGCCAGCAGTTTAGCAGGACAGGGTGGCGAGCAGTACTTC. Its translation is CASSLAGQGGEQYF.